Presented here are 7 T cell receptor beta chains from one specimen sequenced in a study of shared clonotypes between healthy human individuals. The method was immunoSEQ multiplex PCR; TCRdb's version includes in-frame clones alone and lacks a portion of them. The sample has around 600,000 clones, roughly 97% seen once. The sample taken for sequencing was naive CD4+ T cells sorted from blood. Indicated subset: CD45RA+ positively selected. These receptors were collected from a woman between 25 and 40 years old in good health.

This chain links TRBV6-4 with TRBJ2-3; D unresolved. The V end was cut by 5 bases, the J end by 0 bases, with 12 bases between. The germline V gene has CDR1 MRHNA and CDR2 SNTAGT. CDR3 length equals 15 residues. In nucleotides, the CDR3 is TGTGCCAGCAGTCTAGGGAACGCTAGCACAGATACGCAGTATTTT. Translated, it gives CASSLGNASTDTQYF.

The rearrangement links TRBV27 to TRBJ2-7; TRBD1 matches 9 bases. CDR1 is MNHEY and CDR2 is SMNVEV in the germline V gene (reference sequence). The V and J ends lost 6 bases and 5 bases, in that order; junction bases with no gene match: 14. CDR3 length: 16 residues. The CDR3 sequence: CASSAYIGTGLNEQYF. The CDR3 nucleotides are TGTGCCAGCAGCGCCTACATAGGGACAGGGTTAAACGAGCAGTACTTC.

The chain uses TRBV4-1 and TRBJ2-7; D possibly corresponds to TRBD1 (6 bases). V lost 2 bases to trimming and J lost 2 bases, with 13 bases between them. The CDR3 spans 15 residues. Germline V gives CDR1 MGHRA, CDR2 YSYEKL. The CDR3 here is CASSQTTGSTYEQYF. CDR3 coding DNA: TGCGCCAGCAGCCAAACGACAGGCTCAACCTACGAGCAGTACTTC.

The DNA of the CDR3 is TGCGCCAGCAGCTTAGACGCTAGCACAGATACGCAGTATTTT. It specifies CASSLDASTDTQYF. The J gene is TRBJ2-3, the V gene TRBV5-1; D is unclear. This CDR3 spans 14 amino acids. Germline-derived CDR1 and CDR2 are SGHRS and YFSETQ. V was trimmed by 2 bases and J by 0 bases, leaving 7 bases between them.

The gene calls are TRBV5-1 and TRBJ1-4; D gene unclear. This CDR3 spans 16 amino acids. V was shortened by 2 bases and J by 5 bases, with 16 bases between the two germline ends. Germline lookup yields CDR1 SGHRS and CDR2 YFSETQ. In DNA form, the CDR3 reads TGCGCCAGCAGCTTCAATCCGACCGCGGGAAATGAAAAACTGTTTTTT. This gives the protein CASSFNPTAGNEKLFF.

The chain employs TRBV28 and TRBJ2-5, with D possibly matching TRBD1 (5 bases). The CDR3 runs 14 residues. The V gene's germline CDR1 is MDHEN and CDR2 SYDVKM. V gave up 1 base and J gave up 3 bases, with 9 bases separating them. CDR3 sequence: CASSLSGREETQYF. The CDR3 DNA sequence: TGTGCCAGCAGTTTATCGGGCAGGGAAGAGACCCAGTACTTC.

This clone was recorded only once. The CDR3 nucleotides read TGCGCCAGCAGTGAGCAGGGACAGCCTGACAATGAGCAGTTCTTC. Amino acid sequence: CASSEQGQPDNEQFF. The V gene is TRBV10-1, the J gene TRBJ2-1; 7 bases line up with TRBD1. V was clipped by 2 bases and J by 5 bases; unmatched bases: 6. This CDR3 has 15 residues. Germline V gene sequence: CDR1 WNHNN, CDR2 SYGVQD (reference sequence).